A selection of T cell receptor beta chains follows, all from one sample in a study of response to subunit inactivated influenza vaccine. One entry per CDR3 protein results from TCRdb running MiXCR on the RT-PCR reads. The profile covers fewer than 200,000 distinct CDR3 sequences, with 7.5% to 10% appearing a single time and approximately 11% taken by the ten largest. Here the sequenced sample was non-naive T cells sorted from PBMCs, taken on the day of vaccination. All receptors come from a man between 45 and 60 years old who received an inactivated influenza vaccine. Each CDR3 is given with its conserved first and last residue. A D gene is named only where the DNA matches it firmly. Clone size is stated in some rows and not others, as once, few, many or a class when expanded.

TRBD1 | - | TRBJ2-1 | TRBV20-1 | CSARESHGTGYNEQFF | TGCAGTGCTAGGGAAAGCCACGGGACAGGGTACAATGAGCAGTTCTTC
TRBD1 | - | TRBJ2-3 | TRBV27 | CASSHLDRDTQYF | TGTGCCAGCAGTCACTTGGACAGGGATACGCAGTATTTT
- | - | TRBJ2-1 | TRBV5-4 | CASSGATYNEQFF | TGTGCCAGCAGCGGTGCTACGTACAATGAGCAGTTCTTC
- | few | TRBJ2-3 | TRBV28 | CASSYQELTQYF | TGTGCCAGCAGTTATCAAGAGTTAACGCAGTATTTT
TRBD2 | - | TRBJ2-1 | TRBV6-6 | CASTERGYNEQFF | TGTGCCAGCACCGAGCGGGGGTACAATGAGCAGTTCTTC
TRBD1 | - | TRBJ1-2 | TRBV20-1 | CSARDIQGAGGYTF | TGCAGTGCTAGAGATATACAGGGGGCTGGTGGCTACACCTTC
- | many | TRBJ2-7 | TRBV4-2 | CASSQDRGREQYF | TGTGCCAGCAGCCAAGACAGGGGGAGGGAGCAGTACTTC
- | few | TRBJ1-6 | TRBV4-3 | CASSQVAGGGAHF | TGCGCCAGCAGCCAAGTGGCGGGAGGGGGAGCCCACTTT
- | - | TRBJ2-7 | TRBV14 | CASSPGPAAPEQYF | TGTGCCAGCAGCCCGGGACCCGCCGCCCCCGAGCAGTACTTC
- | many | TRBJ2-2 | TRBV11-2 | CASSLVLRALELFF | TGTGCCAGCAGCTTAGTCCTCAGGGCCTTGGAGCTGTTTTTT
TRBD2 | few | TRBJ2-5 | TRBV20-1 | CSARDPSGNQETQYF | TGCAGTGCTAGAGATCCTAGCGGCAACCAAGAGACCCAGTACTTC
- | many | TRBJ2-5 | TRBV5-6 | CASSIPTGVFQETQYF | TGTGCCAGCAGCATACCGACAGGAGTCTTCCAAGAGACCCAGTACTTC
- | few | TRBJ2-2 | TRBV5-5 | CASSFGATGELFF | TGTGCCAGCAGCTTCGGGGCAACCGGGGAGCTGTTTTTT
- | many | TRBJ2-5 | TRBV29-1 | CSVSSGGAGETQYF | TGCAGCGTCAGTTCCGGGGGCGCGGGAGAGACCCAGTACTTC
- | few | TRBJ2-2 | TRBV7-8 | CASRTIQRPHESGELFF | TGTGCCAGCCGCACAATCCAACGGCCCCACGAAAGCGGGGAGCTGTTTTTT
- | many | TRBJ2-3 | TRBV12-3/TRBV12-4 | CASSKRGGGTQYF | TGTGCCAGCAGCAAAAGAGGGGGGGGTACGCAGTATTTT
- | - | TRBJ2-5 | TRBV20-1 | CSAHGGVETQYF | TGCAGTGCCCACGGTGGGGTCGAGACCCAGTACTTC
- | - | TRBJ2-5 | TRBV5-5 | CASRPLSQETQYF | TGTGCCAGCAGACCCCTCAGCCAAGAGACCCAGTACTTC
TRBD2 | few | TRBJ2-7 | TRBV20-1 | CSANPLTSGSYEQYF | TGCAGTGCCAATCCGTTGACTAGCGGCTCCTACGAGCAGTACTTC
TRBD2 | few | TRBJ2-3 | TRBV7-2 | CASSPHLSGVSTDTQYF | TGTGCCAGCAGCCCGCACCTTAGCGGGGTTAGCACAGATACGCAGTATTTT
- | few | TRBJ2-7 | TRBV29-1 | CSAQRGHEQYF | TGCAGCGCCCAAAGAGGGCACGAGCAGTACTTC
- | many | TRBJ2-4 | TRBV18 | CASSRDGSPKNIQYF | TGTGCCAGCTCAAGGGACGGCTCTCCAAAAAACATTCAGTACTTC
TRBD1 | few | TRBJ1-2 | TRBV6-1 | CASRGDRGSYGYTF | TGTGCCAGCAGGGGAGACAGGGGTAGCTATGGCTACACCTTC
- | - | TRBJ2-3 | TRBV28 | CASNKPPTDTQYF | TGTGCCAGCAACAAACCGCCCACAGATACGCAGTATTTT
TRBD2 | few | TRBJ2-1 | TRBV11-2 | CASSLEGPGLGIDEQFF | TGTGCCAGCAGCTTAGAAGGGCCGGGACTAGGGATAGATGAGCAGTTCTTC
- | - | TRBJ2-5 | TRBV6-5 | CASSYGVVGGTQYF | TGTGCCAGCAGTTACGGGGTAGTGGGAGGGACCCAGTACTTC
- | few | TRBJ2-3 | TRBV6-2/TRBV6-3 | CASSKTAGLSDTQYF | TGTGCCAGCAGCAAGACAGCCGGGTTAAGCGATACGCAGTATTTT
- | many | TRBJ2-2 | TRBV4-3 | CASSQGLGYTGELFF | TGCGCCAGCAGCCAAGGGCTAGGGTACACCGGGGAGCTGTTTTTT
- | many | TRBJ2-5 | TRBV5-6 | CASSTSGVQETQYF | TGTGCCAGCAGCACGTCAGGGGTCCAAGAGACCCAGTACTTC
- | - | TRBJ1-2 | TRBV10-3 | CAIAVANNYGYTF | TGTGCCATCGCCGTGGCAAATAACTATGGCTACACCTTC
- | few | TRBJ2-3 | TRBV4-3 | CASSQEQRADTQYF | TGCGCCAGCAGCCAAGAGCAGAGAGCAGATACGCAGTATTTT
- | few | TRBJ2-5 | TRBV7-9 | CASSWGASQETQYF | TGTGCCAGCAGCTGGGGGGCTTCCCAAGAGACCCAGTACTTC
- | many | TRBJ2-3 | TRBV6-2/TRBV6-3 | CASRVGSTDTQYF | TGTGCCAGCAGGGTCGGGAGTACAGATACGCAGTATTTT
- | few | TRBJ2-2 | TRBV9 | CASSEGGGPQSGRELFF | TGTGCCAGCAGCGAGGGGGGGGGACCCCAGTCCGGGAGGGAGCTGTTTTTT
- | - | TRBJ1-1 | TRBV10-2 | CASSESLAANTEAFF | TGCGCCAGCAGTGAGTCTTTGGCAGCGAACACTGAAGCTTTCTTT
TRBD2 | many | TRBJ2-5 | TRBV7-2 | CASSPQAGQETQYF | TGTGCCAGCAGCCCGCAAGCGGGGCAAGAGACCCAGTACTTC
- | many | TRBJ2-5 | TRBV2 | CASSDGPRQETQYF | TGTGCCAGCAGTGACGGGCCGCGGCAAGAGACCCAGTACTTC
- | - | TRBJ2-5 | TRBV5-5 | CASSLVLSQETQYF | TGTGCCAGCAGCTTGGTTTTGTCCCAAGAGACCCAGTACTTC
- | few | TRBJ1-2 | TRBV4-2 | CASSPHPGGTTNGYTF | TGTGCCAGCAGCCCTCACCCCGGGGGGACGACAAATGGCTACACCTTC
- | few | TRBJ1-5 | TRBV18 | CASSTDSYSDNQPQHF | TGTGCCAGCTCAACTGACAGTTACTCCGACAATCAGCCCCAGCATTTT
- | many | TRBJ2-5 | TRBV5-1 | CASSLNDMETQYF | TGCGCCAGCAGCTTGAACGACATGGAGACCCAGTACTTC
- | many | TRBJ1-5 | TRBV12-3/TRBV12-4 | CASSYEGNQPQHF | TGTGCCAGCAGTTACGAGGGAAATCAGCCCCAGCATTTT
- | many | TRBJ2-1 | TRBV7-2 | CASSLRQPWYEQFF | TGTGCCAGCAGCTTAAGACAGCCTTGGTATGAGCAGTTCTTC
- | few | TRBJ2-3 | TRBV11-2 | CASSRTTQSRDTQYF | TGTGCCAGCAGCCGGACTACACAAAGTCGAGATACGCAGTATTTT
TRBD2 | few | TRBJ2-5 | TRBV7-2 | CASSLAGPQLQETQYF | TGTGCCAGCAGCCTAGCGGGGCCACAGCTTCAAGAGACCCAGTACTTC
TRBD1 | few | TRBJ1-1 | TRBV7-9 | CASSSPVGTENTEAFF | TGTGCCAGCAGCTCCCCCGTGGGGACAGAGAACACTGAAGCTTTCTTT
TRBD1 | - | TRBJ1-1 | TRBV18 | CASSQSGTVSTEAFF | TGTGCCAGCTCACAATCCGGGACAGTCTCCACTGAAGCTTTCTTT